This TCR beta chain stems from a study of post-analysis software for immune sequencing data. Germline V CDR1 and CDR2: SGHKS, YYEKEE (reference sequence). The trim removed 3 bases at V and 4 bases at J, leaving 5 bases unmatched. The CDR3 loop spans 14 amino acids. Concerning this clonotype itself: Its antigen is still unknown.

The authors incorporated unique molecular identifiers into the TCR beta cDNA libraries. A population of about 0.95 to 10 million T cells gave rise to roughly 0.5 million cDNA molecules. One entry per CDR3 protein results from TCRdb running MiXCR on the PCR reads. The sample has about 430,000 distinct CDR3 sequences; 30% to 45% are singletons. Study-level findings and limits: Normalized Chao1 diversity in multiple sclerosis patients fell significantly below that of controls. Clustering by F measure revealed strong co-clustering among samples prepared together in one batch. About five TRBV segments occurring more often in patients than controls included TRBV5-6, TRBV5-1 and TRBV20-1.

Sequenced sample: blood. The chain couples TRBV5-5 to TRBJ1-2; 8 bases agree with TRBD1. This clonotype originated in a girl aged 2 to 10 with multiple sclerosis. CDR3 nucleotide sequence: TGTGCCAGCAGCTCCGCCGGGACAGGCTATGGCTACACCTTC. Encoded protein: CASSSAGTGYGYTF.